One sample yielded the 4 T cell receptor beta chains listed below, sequenced in a study of cytomegalovirus exposure and HLA in healthy donors. Amplification used 60 Vbeta primers and 13 Jbeta primers. Generated by immunoSEQ multiplex PCR, the TCRdb table keeps only in-frame clones and is missing some. The repertoire has some 130,000 clones, about four fifths of them found once; the top ten carry under 1.2%. Sequencing was carried out using PBMCs. The receptors here all came from a human donor in good health.

The count of this clone is one. The chain joins TRBV6-1 to TRBJ1-2; D may be TRBD1 (6 bases). The V end was cut by 1 base, the J end by 2 bases, with 17 bases between. Per the germline V gene, CDR1 is MNHNS and CDR2 is SASEGT. CDR3 size: 17 residues. The DNA of the CDR3 is TGTGCCAGCAGTGAAGTCCCGTATCAGGGGCCGAACTATGGCTACACCTTC. Amino acids: CASSEVPYQGPNYGYTF.

This clone was detected only a few times. The chain couples TRBV5-1 to TRBJ2-1, with unresolved D. Germline V gene lookup returns CDR1 SGHRS and CDR2 YFSETQ. V was trimmed by 2 bases and J by 2 bases, leaving 11 bases between them. The CDR3 length is 15 residues. The CDR3: CASSFEANTYNEQFF. The CDR3 coding sequence is TGCGCCAGCAGCTTCGAGGCTAACACCTACAATGAGCAGTTCTTC.

As to this clone: The sample holds other DNA sequences that translate to the same CDR3. V and J are TRBV4-1 and TRBJ2-1; maybe TRBD2 (6 bases). The V and J ends lost 4 bases and 3 bases respectively, with 10 bases between them. CDR3 size: 14 residues. Germline V CDR1 and CDR2: MGHRA, YSYEKL. In DNA, the CDR3 is TGCGCCAGCAGCCTAGGCGGGAACTACAATGAGCAGTTCTTC. Its protein product is CASSLGGNYNEQFF.

The rearrangement links TRBV6-1 to TRBJ1-1, with D possibly matching TRBD1 (6 bases). Germline assignment: CDR1 MNHNS and CDR2 SASEGT. This CDR3 has 12 residues. Between the trimmed V and J ends, which lost 7 bases and 1 base, there was a span of 7 bases. CDR3 DNA sequence: TGTGCCAGCAAGACAGGGAACACTGAAGCTTTCTTT. Amino acids: CASKTGNTEAFF.